These 14 T cell receptor beta chains were all obtained from the same sample, sequenced in a study of tumor-infiltrating lymphocytes in primary liver carcinoma. Researchers generated TCR beta cDNA from approximately 450 ng of total RNA, relying on a constant-region primer. Employing slightly modified ARM-PCR, three nested multiplex PCR rounds were run, and these gave rise to the TCR beta libraries. The first two PCR rounds, approximately 11 cycles each, used TRBV1-TRBV30 forward primers and a C-beta reverse primer. TCRdb ran MiXCR on the multiplex PCR reads and lists one entry per CDR3 protein. The table has 75,000 to 80,000 distinct CDR3 sequences, approximately 69% seen once. Both RNA and DNA were isolated together from 20-30 mg of bulk tissue that had not been sorted. The sequenced sample was tumor-adjacent normal liver tissue. The source of these receptors is a man in his forties with primary liver carcinoma and hepatitis B virus infection.

The table lists this clonotype with many counts. The chain joins TRBV29-1 to TRBJ2-5; D possibly corresponds to TRBD1 (5 bases). CDR1 SQVTM and CDR2 ANQGSEA come from the germline V gene. Trimming stripped 4 bases from V and 9 bases from J, with 15 bases between. The CDR3 loop spans 12 amino acids. The CDR3 is CSVAGTGLPQYF. Written as DNA, the CDR3 is TGCAGCGTTGCAGGAACAGGCTTGCCCCAGTACTTC.

On this clonotype: Sequence at one end of the junction differs from germline and may be a read error. V is TRBV4-2 and J is TRBJ1-1; D is possibly TRBD1 (6 bases). The V gene's germline CDR1 is LGHNA and CDR2 YNFKEQ. This CDR3 has 12 amino acids. CDR3 nucleotides: TGTGCCAGCTGCCTGAGGGACACTGAGGCTTTCTTT. Translated, it gives CASCLRDTEAFF.

Note on this clonotype: A read error is likely, as this CDR3 ends without the conserved phenylalanine or tryptophan. This rearrangement joins TRBV11-2 to TRBJ1-4, with D unclear. The CDR3 extends over 16 amino acids. The germline CDR1 and CDR2 sequences are SGHAT and FQNNGV. CDR3 nucleotide sequence: TGTACCAGCAGCCCCGGCATAACCCCAACTAATGAAAAACTGTTTTTG. Translation: CTSSPGITPTNEKLFL.

This clonotype is labeled as medium-sized. The rearrangement uses TRBV4-1 and TRBJ2-6; D is possibly TRBD2 (5 bases). There are 18 residues in the CDR3. CDR1 and CDR2 (germline): MGHRA, YSYEKL. V was clipped by 6 bases and J by 1 base, with 19 bases between them. CDR3: CASSRGILELSGANVLTF. The CDR3 DNA reads TGCGCCAGCAGTCGAGGGATCCTCGAACTGTCTGGGGCCAACGTCCTGACTTTC.

For this clonotype: It is likely a read error, because the conserved phenylalanine at the end of the CDR3 is missing. This chain uses TRBV12-3 or TRBV12-4 with TRBJ2-7; D is perhaps TRBD1 (6 bases). The CDR3 runs to 13 residues. The CDR3 sequence: CASSLLQGYEQYY. CDR3 DNA sequence: TGTGCCAGCAGTCTTTTACAGGGTTACGAACAGTACTAC.

As regards this clonotype: This could be a read error, since a much larger clone is one nucleotide away. V is TRBV12-3 or TRBV12-4 and J is TRBJ1-2; TRBD1 matches at 7 bases. The CDR3 has 12 residues. The CDR3 nucleotides read TGTGCCAGCAGCATAGGGGGCTATGCCTACACCTTC. Encoded protein: CASSIGGYAYTF.

This clonotype was observed once. This sequence may be a read error, since a much larger clone differs from it by one base. The chain joins TRBV14 to TRBJ1-4; D call uncertain. Germline-derived CDR1 and CDR2 are SGHDN and FVKESK. The CDR3 has 15 amino acids. Here the CDR3 reads CANSQGIFPDEKLFF. In nucleotides, the CDR3 is TGTGCCAACAGCCAAGGCATCTTTCCGGATGAAAAACTGTTTTTT.

This clonotype was observed at least ten times. The chain carries TRBV2 and TRBJ2-7; TRBD1 agrees at 7 bases. Germline values: CDR1 SNHLY, CDR2 FYNNEI. V shed 3 bases and J 5 bases; nucleotides not matched to a gene: 1. There are 12 residues in the CDR3. The CDR3 here is CASSDGQDEQYF. The CDR3 DNA reads as TGTGCCAGCAGTGACGGACAGGACGAGCAGTACTTC.

As regards this clonotype: Just one base apart from a much larger clone, this may be a read error. The chain couples TRBV6-2 or TRBV6-3 to TRBJ2-1; possibly TRBD1 for D (6 bases). Germline CDR1 MNHEY, CDR2 SVGEGT. V lost 6 bases, J lost 4 bases, and 13 bases lay in between. The CDR3 covers 14 residues. In DNA, the CDR3 is TGTGCCAGCAGCACTTTAGGACAGTACAATGAGCAGTTCTTC. Translating gives CASSTLGQYNEQFF.

This clonotype showed up just once. The gene calls are TRBV29-1 and TRBJ2-7, with TRBD2 as a possible D gene (5 bases). Trimming left V 6 bases short and J 7 bases short, with 16 bases between. The CDR3 consists of 12 residues. CDR1 and CDR2 from the germline V gene are SQVTM and ANQGSEA. CDR3 sequence: CSVRDDAMEQYF. The CDR3, as DNA: TGCAGCGTACGGGATGACGCGATGGAGCAGTACTTC.

This clonotype occurred once. At one boundary the junction diverges from the germline segment, which might be a read error. The chain couples TRBV6-1 to TRBJ1-5, with D hard to call. The germline V gene encodes CDR1 MNHNS and CDR2 SASEGT. The CDR3 consists of 11 residues. Here the CDR3 reads CASCDWPAQHF. In nucleotides, the CDR3 is TGTGCCAGCTGTGATTGGCCAGCCCAGCACTTT.

On this clonotype: Mismatch with germline at one junction end may stem from a read error. V and J are TRBV7-9 and TRBJ2-1, with TRBD2 matching over 13 bases. The V gene's germline CDR1 is SEHNR and CDR2 FQNEAQ (reference sequence). The CDR3 has 15 residues. The DNA for the CDR3 is TGTGCCAGCAGCCCACCGGGACTAGCGGGAATCGAGCAGTTTTTC. Protein sequence: CASSPPGLAGIEQFF.

The chain couples TRBV11-2 to TRBJ2-7; D not resolved. This CDR3 comprises 12 residues. The germline V and J ends were trimmed by 10 bases and 8 bases, with 18 bases remaining between them. CDR1 is SGHAT and CDR2 is FQNNGV in the germline V gene. The CDR3 region is CANSQAGDKQYF. The CDR3 DNA sequence: TGTGCCAACAGTCAGGCAGGAGACAAGCAGTACTTC.

The chain is built from TRBV13 and TRBJ2-7; D possibly corresponds to TRBD2 (6 bases). Germline V gene sequence: CDR1 PRHDT, CDR2 FYEKMQ (reference sequence). The ends were cut back, 8 bases at V and 4 bases at J, with 21 bases in the middle. The CDR3 consists of 15 residues. Here the CDR3 reads CASCLGAGTAYEQYF. The CDR3 DNA follows: TGTGCCAGCTGCCTAGGGGCGGGGACGGCATACGAGCAGTACTTC.